The next 20 T cell receptor beta chains were all read from a single sample in a study of blood T cell repertoires in COVID-19. Measured with immunoSEQ multiplex PCR; TCRdb has only the in-frame clones, and not every one. The sample holds roughly 56,000 clones, about nine tenths seen once. Sequenced sample: peripheral blood. The source is a man in his fifties with active COVID-19.

CDR3 bases: TGTGCCAGTAGTAAGCTACAGGGGCCCCTCCACTTT. It specifies CASSKLQGPLHF. The V and J genes are TRBV19 and TRBJ1-6, with 7 bases identical to TRBD1. V gave up 4 bases and J gave up 13 bases; unmatched junction bases: 4. Germline CDR1 is LNHDA and CDR2 is SQIVND (reference sequence). The CDR3 loop spans 12 amino acids.

A single count supports this clone. The V and J genes are TRBV5-8 and TRBJ1-5, with 9 bases matching TRBD1. This CDR3 is built from 15 residues. V lost 7 bases, J lost 6 bases, and 11 bases stayed unmatched. CDR1 SGHTS and CDR2 YDEGEE come from the germline V gene. In nucleotides, the CDR3 is TGTGCCAGCCCACGCACGGGACAGGGTCTTCAGCCCCAGCATTTT. Translation: CASPRTGQGLQPQHF. Complete variable domain (other parts from reference TRBV5-8 and TRBJ1-5): EAGVTQSPTHLIKTRGQQATLRCSPISGHTSVYWYQQALGLGLQFLLWYDEGEERNRGNFPPRFSGRQFPNYSSELNVNALELEDSALYLCASPRTGQGLQPQHFGDGTRLSIL.

This clone showed up just once. The CDR3 sequence is CASSLVQGEEETQYF. The DNA for the CDR3 is TGTGCCAGCAGCTTAGTTCAGGGGGAAGAAGAGACCCAGTACTTC. The V call is TRBV7-7, the J call TRBJ2-5; TRBD1 matches 7 bases. Germline V gene data show CDR1 as SSHAT and CDR2 as FNYEAQ (reference sequence). CDR3 length: 15 residues. The J segment lost 3 bases and the V segment lost 1 base, leaving 5 bases of the junction unmatched.

The chain uses TRBV6-5 and TRBJ1-1, with 10 positions matching TRBD1. The trim removed 2 bases at V and 7 bases at J, leaving 4 bases unmatched. This CDR3 is 14 amino acids long. The germline V gene has CDR1 MNHEY and CDR2 SVGAGI. CDR3 residues: CASSYPTGGGEAFF. The CDR3 DNA is TGTGCCAGCAGTTACCCGACAGGGGGCGGTGAAGCTTTCTTT.

V gene TRBV6-5 combines with J gene TRBJ2-1, with D possibly matching TRBD2 (5 bases). Germline V lookup: CDR1 MNHEY, CDR2 SVGAGI. This CDR3 contains 15 residues. The germline V and J ends were trimmed by 6 bases and 4 bases, with 16 bases remaining between them. CDR3 residues: CASRIARLAYNEQFF. The CDR3 DNA reads TGTGCCAGCAGGATAGCGAGACTCGCTTACAATGAGCAGTTCTTC.

The chain is built from TRBV2 and TRBJ1-4, with 8 nucleotides matching TRBD1. CDR3 length: 14 amino acids. CDR1 is SNHLY and CDR2 is FYNNEI in the germline V gene. V shed 4 bases and J 7 bases; nucleotides not matched to a gene: 5. The CDR3 sequence is CASSGGTGIEKLFF. CDR3 coding DNA: TGTGCCAGCAGTGGGGGGACAGGCATTGAAAAACTGTTTTTT.

The genes are TRBV11-3 and TRBJ2-1, with TRBD2 matching 8 bases. The CDR3 has 16 amino acids. Trimming cost V 1 base and J 3 bases; bases outside gene matches: 5. CDR1 and CDR2 (germline): SGHNT, YENEEA. The CDR3 is CASSLGGGGNYNEQFF. CDR3 DNA sequence: TGTGCCAGCAGCTTAGGTGGCGGGGGGAACTACAATGAGCAGTTCTTC.

This rearrangement joins TRBV30 to TRBJ2-1, with 7 nucleotides matching TRBD2. The V segment lost 5 bases and the J segment 4 bases; nucleotides outside the gene matches: 14. This CDR3 comprises 16 residues. Germline CDR1 reads GTSNPN; CDR2 reads SVGIG (reference sequence). The CDR3 spells CAWVGGDGGRYNEQFF. The DNA of the CDR3 is TGTGCCTGGGTGGGGGGAGATGGCGGGAGATACAATGAGCAGTTCTTC.

This chain joins TRBV15 and TRBJ1-3, with a tentative D call TRBD1 (5 bases). This CDR3 contains 17 residues. Germline CDR1 LNHNV, CDR2 YYDKDF (reference sequence). Deletions cut 1 base from V and 0 bases from J, with 13 bases between. Here the CDR3 DNA reads TGTGCCACCAGCAGAGGGGGACTTAAGGGCTCTGGAAACACCATATATTTT. Translated: CATSRGGLKGSGNTIYF. Full variable domain (missing parts from reference TRBV15 and TRBJ1-3): DAMVIQNPRYQVTQFGKPVTLSCSQTLNHNVMYWYQQKSSQAPKLLFHYYDKDFNNEADTPDNFQSRRPNTSFCFLDIRSPGLGDTAMYLCATSRGGLKGSGNTIYFGEGSWLTVV.

On this clone itself: One end of the junction varies from germline; a read error may be responsible. This sequence joins TRBV30 and TRBJ1-2; 7 bases are a match to TRBD1. The CDR3 contains 10 residues. CDR1 is GTSNPN, CDR2 SVGIG, per germline (reference sequence). The CDR3 region is CAWSQGQPLF. For the CDR3, the DNA is TGTGCCTGGAGTCAGGGACAGCCCCTCTTC.

This sequence joins TRBV13 and TRBJ1-1, with 7 bases aligning to TRBD1. The V gene's germline CDR1 is PRHDT and CDR2 FYEKMQ (reference sequence). Unmatched junction bases numbered 12, after V lost 6 bases and J lost 2 bases. The CDR3 has 16 amino acids. CDR3 in DNA: TGTGCCAGCAGATTGGAGTCAGGGGGAGGTAACACTGAAGCTTTCTTT. Residues: CASRLESGGGNTEAFF.

This clone has only one observation. This chain connects TRBV2 to TRBJ2-3; 14 bases map to TRBD2. This CDR3 region has 16 residues. CDR1 is SNHLY, CDR2 FYNNEI, per germline. V was pared by 8 bases and J by 3 bases, with 7 bases of the junction left unmatched. CDR3 amino acids: CASLPGLAGVTDTQYF. The CDR3 DNA reads as TGTGCCAGCTTGCCGGGACTAGCGGGGGTAACAGATACGCAGTATTTT.

The table lists this clone with a few counts. This chain uses TRBV7-8 with TRBJ1-2; TRBD1 agrees at 7 bases. The CDR3 length is 14 residues. The trim removed 4 bases at V and 4 bases at J, leaving 6 bases unmatched. Germline V lookup: CDR1 SGHVS, CDR2 FQNEAQ. CDR3 nucleotide sequence: TGTGCCAGCAGCTCATTACAGGGGACCTATGGCTACACCTTC. Translation: CASSSLQGTYGYTF. The variable domain in full, with the rest retrieved from reference TRBV7-8 and TRBJ1-2, is GAGVSQSPRYKVAKRGQDVALRCDPISGHVSLFWYQQALGQGPEFLTYFQNEAQLDKSGLPSDRFFAERPEGSVSTLKIQRTQQEDSAVYLCASSSLQGTYGYTFGSGTRLTVV.

The chain couples TRBV18 to TRBJ2-3; 8 bases agree with TRBD1. This CDR3 has 16 amino acids. V lost 5 bases and J lost 2; bases outside the gene matches: 9. Looked up from germline, CDR1 is KGHSH and CDR2 is LQKENI. As DNA, the CDR3 is TGTGCCAGCTCAATTCAGGGGGCGAATCCCACAGATACGCAGTATTTT. It translates to CASSIQGANPTDTQYF.

The genes are TRBV9 and TRBJ1-3; D might be TRBD1 (5 bases). V lost 0 bases and J 9 bases, leaving 16 bases between the germline ends. The CDR3 spans 15 residues. In germline, CDR1 is SGDLS, CDR2 YYNGEE. The CDR3 DNA follows: TGTGCCAGCAGCGTAGAGGTTGGGGGGTCTGGCACCATATATTTT. Translation gives CASSVEVGGSGTIYF.

This chain uses TRBV10-3 with TRBJ1-1; TRBD1 is a possible D gene (6 bases). CDR1 and CDR2 (germline): ENHRY, SYGVKD. This CDR3 contains 11 residues. Trimming pared 8 bases from V and 6 bases from J, leaving 10 bases between. Here the CDR3 DNA reads TGTGCCATCGCATCAGGGGCTGAAGCTTTCTTT. This codes for CAIASGAEAFF.

The chain carries TRBV6-6 and TRBJ2-7, with 7 bases lining up with TRBD1. V lost 6 bases, J lost 0 bases, and 11 bases stayed unmatched. CDR1 and CDR2 (germline): MNHNY, SVGAGI (reference sequence). This CDR3 is 16 amino acids long. The CDR3: CASSLGTVRSSYEQYF. The CDR3 DNA reads as TGTGCCAGCAGCTTAGGGACAGTCAGAAGCTCCTACGAGCAGTACTTC.

The rearrangement joins TRBV15 to TRBJ1-2; TRBD1 might be the D (6 bases). Germline V CDR1 and CDR2: LNHNV, YYDKDF (reference sequence). The CDR3 totals 14 residues. Deletions cut 3 bases from V and 7 bases from J, with 15 bases between. The chain's CDR3 is CATSSSGTPFGYTF. The CDR3 nucleotides are TGTGCCACCAGCAGCTCCGGGACACCTTTTGGCTACACCTTC.

The chain carries TRBV5-1 and TRBJ2-3, with 11 nucleotides matching TRBD2. Per germline, CDR1 SGHRS and CDR2 YFSETQ. V was clipped by 0 bases and J by 1 base; unmatched bases: 10. The CDR3 totals 19 residues. DNA for the CDR3: TGCGCCAGCAGCTTGGGAAGCCGGCTAGCGGGGGGTCGCACAGATACGCAGTATTTT. This sequence encodes CASSLGSRLAGGRTDTQYF.

The CDR3 region is CASSRTGGVQPQHF. In DNA form, the CDR3 reads TGTGCCAGCAGCAGGACAGGGGGCGTTCAGCCCCAGCATTTT. This sequence joins TRBV6-5 and TRBJ1-5; 11 positions agree with TRBD1. Germline values: CDR1 MNHEY, CDR2 SVGAGI. The V and J ends lost 6 bases and 6 bases, in that order; junction bases with no gene match: 4. The CDR3 runs to 14 residues.